This is a list of T cell receptor beta chains from one sample in a study of shared clonotypes between healthy human individuals. The table came from immunoSEQ multiplex PCR; TCRdb's copy has only in-frame clones and leaves some out. This table holds some 500,000 clones, approximately 95% found once. The sequenced material came from naive CD4+ T cells sorted from blood. These receptors were collected from a woman aged 30 to 39 in good health. CDR3s include the opening cysteine and the closing phenylalanine or tryptophan. A D gene is named only where the DNA matches it firmly. Clone size, where shown, is once, few, many, or a class for clones that have expanded.

-	-	TRBV14	15	TRBJ2-3	TGTGCCAGCAGCACAAGACAGGACGGGGGAAATACGCAGTATTTT	CASSTRQDGGNTQYF
-	TRBD1	TRBV4-1	15	TRBJ2-4	TGCGCCAGCAGCCACCCGGGACAGGCCAAAAACATTCAGTACTTC	CASSHPGQAKNIQYF
-	-	TRBV5-1	13	TRBJ2-5	TGCGCCAGCAGCCCAGATGGGGGAGAGACCCAGTACTTC	CASSPDGGETQYF
-	TRBD2	TRBV7-3	14	TRBJ2-1	TGTGCCAGCAGCCCCGGATTAGCGGGGGGTGAGCAGTTCTTC	CASSPGLAGGEQFF
-	-	TRBV27	15	TRBJ1-1	TGTGCCAGCAGTTTATCGCGCGGGCTTGGCACTGAAGCTTTCTTT	CASSLSRGLGTEAFF
once	-	TRBV7-6	13	TRBJ2-7	TGTGCCAGCAGCTCGGGAGAGTTTTACGAGCAGTACTTC	CASSSGEFYEQYF
once	-	TRBV7-9	14	TRBJ2-1	TGTGCCAGCAGCTTATTACAGGGTAGGGATGAGCAGTTCTTC	CASSLLQGRDEQFF
-	-	TRBV6-5	14	TRBJ1-2	TGTGCCAGCAGTTACTCCGGGTCTAACTATGGCTACACCTTC	CASSYSGSNYGYTF
-	TRBD1	TRBV27	15	TRBJ1-4	TGTGCCAGCAGTCCCCTACAGGGGGCTCTTGAAAAACTGTTTTTT	CASSPLQGALEKLFF
-	-	TRBV6-1	17	TRBJ1-5	TGTGCCAGCAGTGAAGCGTGGACACCTCCCAGCAATCAGCCCCAGCATTTT	CASSEAWTPPSNQPQHF
-	TRBD1	TRBV28	15	TRBJ2-7	TGTGCCAGCAGTTTCCGCGGGACAGGGTCATTCGAGCAGTACTTC	CASSFRGTGSFEQYF
-	TRBD2	TRBV7-7	15	TRBJ2-3	TGTGCCAGCAGCCAAAGAGGACTAGCCACAGATACGCAGTATTTT	CASSQRGLATDTQYF
once	-	TRBV7-2	13	TRBJ2-7	TGTGCCAGCACCAACAGGGGAGGCTACGAGCAGTACTTC	CASTNRGGYEQYF
-	-	TRBV14	14	TRBJ2-4	TGTGCCAGCAGCCAAGTCTCGGGTGGGAACATTCAGTACTTC	CASSQVSGGNIQYF
-	-	TRBV2	14	TRBJ1-3	TGTGCCAGCGCCAGGGTCGTGCGGGGAAACACCATATATTTT	CASARVVRGNTIYF
-	-	TRBV14	16	TRBJ2-1	TGTGCCAGCAGCCGACAGGCTATGAGCTCCTACAATGAGCAGTTCTTC	CASSRQAMSSYNEQFF
once	TRBD2	TRBV19	17	TRBJ2-7	TGTGCCAGTAGCCCCGGGACTAGCGGGAGGAGCTCCTACGAGCAGTACTTC	CASSPGTSGRSSYEQYF
once	TRBD1	TRBV5-1	13	TRBJ2-5	TGCGCCAGCACCTCGACAGGGCGAGAGACCCAGTACTTC	CASTSTGRETQYF